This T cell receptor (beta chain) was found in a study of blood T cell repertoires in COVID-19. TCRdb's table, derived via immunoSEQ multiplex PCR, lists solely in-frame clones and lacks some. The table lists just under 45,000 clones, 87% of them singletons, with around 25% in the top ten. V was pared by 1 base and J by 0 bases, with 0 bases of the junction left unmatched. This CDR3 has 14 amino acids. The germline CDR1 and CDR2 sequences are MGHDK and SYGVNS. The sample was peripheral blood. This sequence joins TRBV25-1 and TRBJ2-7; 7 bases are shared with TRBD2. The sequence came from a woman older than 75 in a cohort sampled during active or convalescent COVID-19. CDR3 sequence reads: CASSEWGGSYEQYF. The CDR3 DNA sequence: TGTGCCAGCAGTGAATGGGGGGGCTCCTACGAGCAGTACTTC.